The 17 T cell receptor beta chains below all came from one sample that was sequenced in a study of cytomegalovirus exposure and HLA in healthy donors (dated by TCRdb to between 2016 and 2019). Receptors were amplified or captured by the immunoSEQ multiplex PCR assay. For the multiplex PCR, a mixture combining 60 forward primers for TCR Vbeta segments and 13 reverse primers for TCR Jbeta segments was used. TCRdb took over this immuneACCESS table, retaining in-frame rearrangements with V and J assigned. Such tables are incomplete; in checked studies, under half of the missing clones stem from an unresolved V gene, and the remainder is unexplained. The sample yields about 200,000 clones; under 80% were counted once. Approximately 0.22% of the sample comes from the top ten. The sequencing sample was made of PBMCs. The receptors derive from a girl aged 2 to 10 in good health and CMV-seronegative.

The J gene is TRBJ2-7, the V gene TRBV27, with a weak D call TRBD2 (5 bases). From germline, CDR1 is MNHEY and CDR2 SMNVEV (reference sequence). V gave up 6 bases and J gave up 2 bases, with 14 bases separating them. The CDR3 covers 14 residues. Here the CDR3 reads CASSPHGKTYEQYF. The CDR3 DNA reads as TGTGCCAGCAGCCCTCACGGGAAGACCTACGAGCAGTACTTC.

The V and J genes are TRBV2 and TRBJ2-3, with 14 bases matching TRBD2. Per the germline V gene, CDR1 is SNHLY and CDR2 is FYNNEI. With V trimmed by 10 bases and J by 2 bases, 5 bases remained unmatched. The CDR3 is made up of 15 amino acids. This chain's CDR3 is CATTSGGEFTDTQYF. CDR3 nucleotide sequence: TGTGCCACGACTAGCGGGGGGGAGTTCACAGATACGCAGTATTTT.

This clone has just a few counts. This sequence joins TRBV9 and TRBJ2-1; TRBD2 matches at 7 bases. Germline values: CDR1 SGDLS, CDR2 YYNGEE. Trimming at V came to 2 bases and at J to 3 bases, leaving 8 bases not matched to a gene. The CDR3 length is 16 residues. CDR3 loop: CASSVDQRDGYNEQFF. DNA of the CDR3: TGTGCCAGCAGCGTTGATCAGCGGGACGGCTACAATGAGCAGTTCTTC.

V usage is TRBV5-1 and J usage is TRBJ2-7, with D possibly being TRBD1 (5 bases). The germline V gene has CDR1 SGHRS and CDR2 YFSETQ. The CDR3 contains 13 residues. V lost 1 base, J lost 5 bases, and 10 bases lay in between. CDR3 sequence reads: CASSLSRVDEQYF. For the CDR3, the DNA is TGCGCCAGCAGCTTGTCCAGGGTGGACGAGCAGTACTTC.

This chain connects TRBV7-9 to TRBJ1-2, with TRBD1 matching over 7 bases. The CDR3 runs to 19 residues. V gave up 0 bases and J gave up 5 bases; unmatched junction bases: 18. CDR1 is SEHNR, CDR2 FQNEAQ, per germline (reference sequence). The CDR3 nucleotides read TGTGCCAGCAGCTTAGCGGGGGACAGCTTGCCATCGGGTGGGTATGGCTACACCTTC. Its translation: CASSLAGDSLPSGGYGYTF.

CDR3: CASSLYTRTDTQYF. CDR3 nucleotides: TGTGCCAGCAGCTTATACACCCGCACAGATACGCAGTATTTT. The chain links TRBV6-1 to TRBJ2-3, with unresolved D. The germline V and J ends were trimmed by 6 bases and 1 base, with 11 bases remaining between them. This CDR3 comprises 14 residues. CDR1 and CDR2 from the germline V gene are MNHNS and SASEGT.

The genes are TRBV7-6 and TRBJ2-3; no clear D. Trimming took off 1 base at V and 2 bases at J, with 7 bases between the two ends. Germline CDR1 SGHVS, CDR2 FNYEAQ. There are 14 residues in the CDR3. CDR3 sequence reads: CASSLGQVTDTQYF. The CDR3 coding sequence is TGTGCCAGCAGCTTAGGTCAGGTCACAGATACGCAGTATTTT.

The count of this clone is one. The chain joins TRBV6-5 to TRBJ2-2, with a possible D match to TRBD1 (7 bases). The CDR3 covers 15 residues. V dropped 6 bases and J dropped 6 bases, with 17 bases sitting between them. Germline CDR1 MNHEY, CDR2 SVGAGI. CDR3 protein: CASRAATGRSGELFF. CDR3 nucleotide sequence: TGTGCCAGCAGGGCCGCGACAGGGAGGTCCGGGGAGCTGTTTTTT.

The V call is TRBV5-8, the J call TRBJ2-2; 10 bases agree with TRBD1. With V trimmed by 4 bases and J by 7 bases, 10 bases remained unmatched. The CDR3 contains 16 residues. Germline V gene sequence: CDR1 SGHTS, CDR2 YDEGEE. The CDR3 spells CASSPNRDRGNGELFF. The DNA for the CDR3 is TGTGCCAGCAGCCCCAACCGGGACAGGGGTAACGGGGAGCTGTTTTTT.

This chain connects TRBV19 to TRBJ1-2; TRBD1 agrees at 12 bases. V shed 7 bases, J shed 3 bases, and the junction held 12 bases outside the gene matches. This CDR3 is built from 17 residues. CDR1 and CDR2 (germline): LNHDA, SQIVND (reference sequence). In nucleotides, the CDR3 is TGTGCCAGTATTCGCGCCCCGGGACAGGGGGCGGACTATGGCTACACCTTC. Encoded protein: CASIRAPGQGADYGYTF.

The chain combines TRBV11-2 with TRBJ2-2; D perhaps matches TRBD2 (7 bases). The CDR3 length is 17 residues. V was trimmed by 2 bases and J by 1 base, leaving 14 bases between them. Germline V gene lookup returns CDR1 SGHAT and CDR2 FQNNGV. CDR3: CASSLWGGGGNTGELFF. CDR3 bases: TGTGCCAGCAGCTTATGGGGGGGCGGGGGGAACACCGGGGAGCTGTTTTTT.

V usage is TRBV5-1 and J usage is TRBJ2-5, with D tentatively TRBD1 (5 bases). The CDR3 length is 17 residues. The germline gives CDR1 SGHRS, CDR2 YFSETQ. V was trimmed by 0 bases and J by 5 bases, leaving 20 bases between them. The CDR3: CASSLDLDSSQMETQYF. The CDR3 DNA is TGCGCCAGCAGCTTGGACCTAGACAGTAGTCAAATGGAGACCCAGTACTTC.

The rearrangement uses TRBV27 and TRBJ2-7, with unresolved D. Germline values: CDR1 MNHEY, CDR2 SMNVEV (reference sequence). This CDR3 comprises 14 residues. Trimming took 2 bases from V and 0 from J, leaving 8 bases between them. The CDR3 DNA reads TGTGCCAGCAGTTTAGGCCTGTCCTCCTACGAGCAGTACTTC. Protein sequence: CASSLGLSSYEQYF.

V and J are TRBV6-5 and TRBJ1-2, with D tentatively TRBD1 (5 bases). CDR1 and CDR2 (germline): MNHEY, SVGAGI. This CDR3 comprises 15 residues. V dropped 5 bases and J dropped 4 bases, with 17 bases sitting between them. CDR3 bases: TGTGCCAGCAGTCCTTCTATCGACAGCGTCTATGGCTACACCTTC. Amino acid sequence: CASSPSIDSVYGYTF.

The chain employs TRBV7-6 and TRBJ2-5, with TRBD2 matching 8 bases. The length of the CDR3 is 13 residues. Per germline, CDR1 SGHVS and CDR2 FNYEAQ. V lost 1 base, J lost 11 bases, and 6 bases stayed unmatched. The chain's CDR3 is CASSLGAGGEQYF. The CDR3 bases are TGTGCCAGCAGCTTAGGAGCCGGGGGGGAGCAGTACTTC.

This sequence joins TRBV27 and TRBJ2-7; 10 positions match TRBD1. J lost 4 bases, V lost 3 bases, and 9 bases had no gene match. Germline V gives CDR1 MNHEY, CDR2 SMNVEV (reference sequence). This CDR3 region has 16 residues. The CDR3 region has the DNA TGTGCCAGCAGTTTCACCGACAGGGGGCTTGGATACGAGCAGTACTTC. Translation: CASSFTDRGLGYEQYF.

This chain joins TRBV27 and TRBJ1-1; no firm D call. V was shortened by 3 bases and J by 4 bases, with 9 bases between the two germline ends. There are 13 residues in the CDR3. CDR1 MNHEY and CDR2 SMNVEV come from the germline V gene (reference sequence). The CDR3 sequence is CASSFQGSTEAFF. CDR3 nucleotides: TGTGCCAGCAGTTTTCAAGGGAGCACTGAAGCTTTCTTT.